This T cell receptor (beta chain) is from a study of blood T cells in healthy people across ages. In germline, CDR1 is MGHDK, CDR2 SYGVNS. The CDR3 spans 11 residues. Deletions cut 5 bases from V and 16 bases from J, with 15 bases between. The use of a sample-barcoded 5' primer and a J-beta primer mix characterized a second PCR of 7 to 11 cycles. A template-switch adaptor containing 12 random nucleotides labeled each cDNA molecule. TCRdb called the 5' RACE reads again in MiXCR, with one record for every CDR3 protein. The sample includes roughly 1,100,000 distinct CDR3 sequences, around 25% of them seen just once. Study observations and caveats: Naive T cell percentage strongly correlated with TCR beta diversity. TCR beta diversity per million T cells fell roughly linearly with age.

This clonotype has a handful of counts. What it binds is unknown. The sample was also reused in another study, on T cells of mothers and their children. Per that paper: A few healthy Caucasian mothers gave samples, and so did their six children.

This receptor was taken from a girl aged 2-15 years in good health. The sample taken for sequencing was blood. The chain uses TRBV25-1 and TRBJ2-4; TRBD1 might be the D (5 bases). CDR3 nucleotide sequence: TGTGCCAGCAGTTTTCAGGGCGTCCCATACTTC. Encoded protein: CASSFQGVPYF.